This TCR beta chain was obtained from a study of blood T cell repertoires in COVID-19. Those who participated ranged in age from about 18 to 89 years and resided in about two dozen US areas. Authors' analysis steps: Nucleated cell number was recorded as an estimate derived from reference gene primer amplification. Using immunoSEQ multiplex PCR, the repertoire was profiled, and TCRdb retains in-frame clones only, with some absent. V and J calls and clone size are those listed in that table; D and trimming were worked out from the DNA. The sample includes approximately 200,000 clones, roughly 87% of them seen just once. The germline V gene encodes CDR1 LGHNA and CDR2 YNFKEQ. Deletions cut 0 bases from V and 0 bases from J, with 8 bases between. This CDR3 comprises 16 residues.

The sequenced material came from PBMCs or T cells enriched from blood (not recorded which). This clonotype originated in a woman aged 25 to 39 who had recovered from COVID-19. The chain links TRBV4-2 to TRBJ2-2; tentatively, D is TRBD1 (6 bases). DNA for the CDR3: TGTGCCAGCAGCCAAGATCAGGGGCCGAACACCGGGGAGCTGTTTTTT. It is translated as CASSQDQGPNTGELFF.